This TCR beta chain originates from a study of radiotherapy plus CTLA-4 blockade in lung cancer. About the study: Around 18% of enrolled patients responded objectively, and more than 30% had disease control.

Comment on this clone: Its antigen is not identified.

Trimming cost V 2 bases and J 5 bases, with 6 bases left between them. The CDR3 covers 12 residues. Germline values: CDR1 SGHTA, CDR2 FQGNSA. Clones were read by immunoSEQ multiplex PCR, and TCRdb kept only the in-frame ones, dropping some. The sample includes tens of thousands of clones, about 88% of them seen just once. Focal radiation with ipilimumab CTLA-4 blockade was given to patients with chemo-refractory metastatic non-small-cell lung cancer. Findings and caveats of the study: TCR clones of tumor origin grew in blood after radiotherapy plus ipilimumab.

The material was peripheral blood, obtained from a patient treated with radiotherapy plus ipilimumab. This chain uses TRBV7-2 with TRBJ2-5; D unclear. The sequence came from a human donor with non-small cell lung cancer that progressed on radiotherapy plus ipilimumab. CDR3 DNA sequence: TGTGCCAGCAGCTTACCGTGGGAGACCCAGTACTTC. This sequence encodes CASSLPWETQYF.